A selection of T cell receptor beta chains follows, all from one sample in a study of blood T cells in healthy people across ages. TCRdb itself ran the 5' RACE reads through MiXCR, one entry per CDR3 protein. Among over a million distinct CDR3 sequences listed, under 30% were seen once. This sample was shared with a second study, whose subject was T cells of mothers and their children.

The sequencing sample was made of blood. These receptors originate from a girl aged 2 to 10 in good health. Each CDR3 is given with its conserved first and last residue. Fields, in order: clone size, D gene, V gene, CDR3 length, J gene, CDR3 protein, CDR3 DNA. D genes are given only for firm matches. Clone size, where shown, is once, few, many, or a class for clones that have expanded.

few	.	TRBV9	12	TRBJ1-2	CASSDRADGYTF	TGTGCCAGCAGCGACAGGGCTGATGGCTACACCTTC
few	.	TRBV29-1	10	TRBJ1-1	CSVAGSEAFF	TGCAGCGTTGCAGGGTCTGAAGCTTTCTTT
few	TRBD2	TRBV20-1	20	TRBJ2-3	CSARDLSTPSGSYGTDTQYF	TGCAGTGCTAGAGATCTTAGTACGCCTAGCGGGAGTTATGGCACAGATACGCAGTATTTT
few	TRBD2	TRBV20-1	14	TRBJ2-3	CSAPLAGWSDTQYF	TGCAGTGCTCCACTAGCGGGATGGTCAGATACGCAGTATTTT
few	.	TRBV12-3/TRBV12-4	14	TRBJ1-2	CASSAGSGLVGYTF	TGTGCCAGCAGTGCGGGCTCGGGGTTGGTCGGCTACACCTTC
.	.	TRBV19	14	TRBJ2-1	CASSMLSSYNEQFF	TGTGCCAGTAGTATGCTGAGCTCCTACAATGAGCAGTTCTTC
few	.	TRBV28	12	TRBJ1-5	CASKGGRAPQHF	TGTGCCAGCAAAGGGGGGAGGGCCCCCCAGCATTTT
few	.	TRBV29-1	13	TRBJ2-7	CSVREDASYEQYF	TGCAGCGTCCGAGAGGACGCCTCCTACGAGCAGTACTTC
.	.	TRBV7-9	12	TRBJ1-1	CASSLSPFEAFF	TGTGCCAGCAGCTTAAGCCCCTTTGAAGCTTTCTTT
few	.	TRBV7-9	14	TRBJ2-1	CASSDGRESNEQFF	TGTGCCAGCAGCGACGGTCGGGAGTCCAATGAGCAGTTCTTC
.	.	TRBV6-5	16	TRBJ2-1	CASRPPREYSYNEQFF	TGTGCCAGCAGACCCCCCCGGGAGTATTCCTACAATGAGCAGTTCTTC
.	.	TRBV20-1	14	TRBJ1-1	CSAREAGMNTEAFF	TGCAGTGCTAGAGAGGCGGGGATGAACACTGAAGCTTTCTTT
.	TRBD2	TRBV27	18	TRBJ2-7	CASSAAPFLAGGRYEQYF	TGTGCCAGCAGCGCCGCCCCCTTTCTAGCGGGGGGCCGCTACGAGCAGTACTTC
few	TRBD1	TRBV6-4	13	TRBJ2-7	CATVQGPTYEQYF	TGTGCCACCGTACAGGGGCCCACCTACGAGCAGTACTTC
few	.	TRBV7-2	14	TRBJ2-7	CASSLYRQAYEQYF	TGTGCCAGCAGCTTATATCGGCAGGCCTACGAGCAGTACTTC
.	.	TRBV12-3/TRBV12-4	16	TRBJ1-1	CASSSTGRAQNTEAFF	TGTGCCAGCAGTTCCACTGGGCGGGCCCAGAACACTGAGGCTTTCTTT
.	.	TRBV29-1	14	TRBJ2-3	CSTLRGIRADTQYF	TGCAGCACCCTACGCGGGATTCGGGCAGATACGCAGTATTTT
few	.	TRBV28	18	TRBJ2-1	CASSSFFVLTPSYNEQFF	TGTGCCAGCAGCTCCTTTTTTGTCCTGACTCCCTCCTACAATGAGCAGTTCTTC
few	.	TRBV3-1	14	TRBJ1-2	CASSQEGESYGYTF	TGTGCCAGCAGCCAAGAAGGGGAGTCCTATGGCTACACCTTC
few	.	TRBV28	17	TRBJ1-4	CASSNKPTGFGNEKLFF	TGTGCCAGCAGCAATAAGCCAACAGGGTTTGGTAATGAAAAACTGTTTTTT
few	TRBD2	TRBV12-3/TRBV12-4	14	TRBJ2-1	CASRKLAGAGEQFF	TGTGCCAGCAGAAAACTAGCGGGAGCGGGTGAGCAGTTCTTC
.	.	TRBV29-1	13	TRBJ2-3	CSVVPRLADTQYF	TGCAGCGTTGTCCCACGACTCGCAGATACGCAGTATTTT
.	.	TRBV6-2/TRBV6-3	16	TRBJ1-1	CASSYLVREGNTEAFF	TGTGCCAGCAGTTACCTGGTACGGGAAGGGAACACTGAAGCTTTCTTT
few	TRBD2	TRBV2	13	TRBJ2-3	CASKRDYTDTQYF	TGTGCCAGCAAACGGGACTACACAGATACGCAGTATTTT
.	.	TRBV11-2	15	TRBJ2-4	CASSFEYGAKNIQYF	TGTGCCAGCAGTTTCGAGTATGGAGCCAAAAACATTCAGTACTTC
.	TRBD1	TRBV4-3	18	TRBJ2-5	CASSQDRRQGDRAETQYF	TGCGCCAGCAGCCAAGATCGGCGGCAGGGGGACCGCGCGGAGACCCAGTACTTC
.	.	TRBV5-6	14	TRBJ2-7	CASSLTTPFYEQYF	TGTGCCAGCAGTCTTACTACTCCCTTCTACGAGCAGTACTTC
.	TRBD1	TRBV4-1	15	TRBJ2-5	CASSRPDRSTETQYF	TGCGCCAGCAGCCGCCCGGACAGGAGTACGGAGACCCAGTACTTC
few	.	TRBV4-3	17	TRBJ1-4	CASSQEGVLTANEKLFF	TGCGCCAGCAGCCAAGAAGGGGTACTCACGGCTAATGAAAAACTGTTTTTT
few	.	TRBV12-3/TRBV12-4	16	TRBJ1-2	CASSPLADSPNYGYTF	TGTGCCAGCAGTCCACTCGCGGACAGCCCTAACTATGGCTACACCTTC
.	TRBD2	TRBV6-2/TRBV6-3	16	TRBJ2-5	CASSYYPGGTGETQYF	TGTGCCAGCAGTTACTATCCGGGAGGGACGGGGGAGACCCAGTACTTC
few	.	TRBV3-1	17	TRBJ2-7	CASGRAAFRQTGYQQYF	TGTGCCAGCGGCCGAGCAGCCTTTCGACAGACCGGCTACCAGCAGTACTTC
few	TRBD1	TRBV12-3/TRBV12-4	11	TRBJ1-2	CASQGDYGYTF	TGTGCTTCCCAGGGGGACTATGGCTACACCTTC
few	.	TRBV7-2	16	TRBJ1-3	CASSFGTPNSGNTIYF	TGTGCCAGCAGCTTTGGGACACCGAATTCTGGAAACACCATATATTTT
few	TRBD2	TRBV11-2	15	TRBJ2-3	CASSLETGGQYTQYF	TGTGCCAGCAGCTTAGAAACGGGAGGGCAATATACGCAGTATTTT
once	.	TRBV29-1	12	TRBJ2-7	CSVEEGPSRQYF	TGCAGCGTTGAAGAGGGACCCTCGAGGCAGTACTTC
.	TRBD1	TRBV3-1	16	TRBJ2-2	CASSQGTGSGTGELFF	TGTGCCAGCAGCCAAGGGACAGGGAGTGGCACCGGGGAGCTGTTTTTT
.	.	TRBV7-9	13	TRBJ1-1	CASSLNRDPEAFF	TGTGCCAGCAGCTTAAATAGGGACCCTGAAGCTTTCTTT
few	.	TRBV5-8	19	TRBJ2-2	CASSPSLPGNIANTGELFF	TGTGCCAGCAGCCCATCTCTTCCAGGCAACATCGCGAACACCGGGGAGCTGTTTTTT
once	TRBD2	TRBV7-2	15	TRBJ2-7	CASSPPGLAGYEQNF	TGTGCCAGCAGCCCGCCGGGACTAGCGGGTTACGAGCAGAACTTC
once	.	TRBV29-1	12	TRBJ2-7	CSVAGGDWEQYF	TGCAGCGTCGCCGGGGGCGACTGGGAGCAGTACTTC
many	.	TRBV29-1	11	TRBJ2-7	CSVGRPYEQYF	TGCAGCGTGGGGCGGCCCTACGAGCAGTACTTC
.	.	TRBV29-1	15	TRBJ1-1	CSVPKAAGIGTEAFF	TGCAGCGTTCCAAAGGCTGCAGGGATAGGCACTGAAGCTTTCTTT
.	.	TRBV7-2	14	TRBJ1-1	CASSLMGHNTEAFF	TGTGCCAGCAGCTTAATGGGGCATAACACTGAAGCTTTCTTT
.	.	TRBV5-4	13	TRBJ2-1	CASSLAEASEQFF	TGTGCCAGCAGCTTGGCCGAAGCATCGGAGCAGTTCTTC
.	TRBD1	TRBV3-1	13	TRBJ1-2	CASGTGANYGYTF	TGTGCCAGCGGGACAGGAGCTAACTATGGCTACACCTTC
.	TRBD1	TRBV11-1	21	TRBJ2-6	CASSTNPWGQEALSGANVLTF	TGTGCCAGCAGCACCAACCCTTGGGGACAGGAAGCCCTCTCTGGGGCCAACGTCCTGACTTTC
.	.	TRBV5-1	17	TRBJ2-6	CASSPEPVSSGANVLTF	TGCGCCAGCAGCCCGGAACCAGTATCCTCTGGGGCCAACGTCCTGACTTTC
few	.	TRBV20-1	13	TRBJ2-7	CSADPASSYEQYF	TGCAGTGCCGACCCCGCTAGTTCCTACGAGCAGTACTTC
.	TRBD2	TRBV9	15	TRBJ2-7	CASSVAFGGGYEQYF	TGTGCCAGCAGCGTAGCCTTCGGCGGGGGATACGAGCAGTACTTC
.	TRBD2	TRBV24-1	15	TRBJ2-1	CATSEVTSGYNEQFF	TGTGCCACCAGTGAAGTGACTAGCGGCTACAATGAGCAGTTCTTC
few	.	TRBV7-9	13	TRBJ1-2	CASSLESIDGYTF	TGTGCCAGCAGCTTAGAGTCCATCGATGGCTACACCTTC
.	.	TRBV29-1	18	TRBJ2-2	CSVPLLQHASGATGELFF	TGCAGCGTTCCCTTACTTCAGCACGCTTCAGGGGCAACCGGGGAGCTGTTTTTT
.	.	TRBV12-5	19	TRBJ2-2	CASGLVLFPRVDKTGELFF	TGTGCTAGTGGTTTGGTACTTTTCCCGAGGGTTGATAAGACCGGGGAGCTGTTTTTT